What follows are 23 T cell receptor beta chains derived from one specimen sequenced in a study of T cells in localized non-small cell lung cancer. TCRdb keeps only in-frame clones here, not all; method: immunoSEQ multiplex PCR. This sample yields around 15,000 clones, of which around 90% are seen a single time; approximately 2.9% belongs to the top ten. The sequencing used peripheral blood mononuclear cells, collected before any cancer treatment. The source of these receptors is a man aged 40-75 years with stage III lung adenocarcinoma.

This clone occurred a few times. The J gene is TRBJ2-3, the V gene TRBV28; 8 bases match TRBD1. The CDR3 spans 15 residues. The germline V gene has CDR1 MDHEN and CDR2 SYDVKM. After removal of 5 bases from V and 5 bases from J, the junction contained 9 bases not matched to a gene. CDR3 nucleotide sequence: TGTGCCAGCAGTGGGACAGGCCCCGCCAAAGATACGCAGTATTTT. Protein: CASSGTGPAKDTQYF. Combining the CDR3 with reference TRBV28 and TRBJ2-3 gives the whole variable domain DVKVTQSSRYLVKRTGEKVFLECVQDMDHENMFWYRQDPGLGLRLIYFSYDVKMKEKGDIPEGYSVSREKKERFSLILESASTNQTSMYLCASSGTGPAKDTQYFGPGTRLTVL.

The chain joins TRBV19 to TRBJ1-4, with no clear D. Germline CDR1 and CDR2: LNHDA and SQIVND (reference sequence). Trimming left V 4 bases short and J 4 bases short, with 10 bases between. The CDR3 runs to 14 residues. The CDR3 protein is CASSSRQFNEKLFF. The CDR3 DNA sequence: TGTGCCAGTAGTAGCCGGCAATTTAATGAAAAACTGTTTTTT.

The chain combines TRBV14 with TRBJ2-2; the D gene could be TRBD1 or TRBD2 (6 bases each). The CDR3 has 17 amino acids. Germline loops: CDR1 SGHDN, CDR2 FVKESK. V dropped 1 base and J dropped 4 bases, with 16 bases sitting between them. The CDR3 bases are TGTGCCAGCAGCCAAGTGAGGGGGGCTCCCGGCACCGGGGAGCTGTTTTTT. Encoded protein: CASSQVRGAPGTGELFF.

In this sample, this clone turned up a few times. V gene TRBV19 combines with J gene TRBJ2-7; 9 nucleotides align to TRBD1. The CDR3 sequence is 15 residues long. The ends lost 5 bases at V and 5 bases at J; junction bases unmatched: 10. Germline lookup yields CDR1 LNHDA and CDR2 SQIVND (reference sequence). CDR3: CASSLRSGQGNEQYF. The CDR3 DNA reads TGTGCCAGTAGTCTCCGCTCGGGACAGGGTAACGAGCAGTACTTC.

The V gene is TRBV5-1, the J gene TRBJ1-1; D may be TRBD1 (5 bases). Trimming pared 4 bases from V and 3 bases from J, leaving 13 bases between. This CDR3 region has 14 residues. Germline values: CDR1 SGHRS, CDR2 YFSETQ. CDR3 residues: CASSPGEDYTEAFF. As DNA, the CDR3 is TGCGCCAGCAGCCCGGGGGAGGATTACACTGAAGCTTTCTTT.

CDR3 region: CASSDGTDEQYF. The CDR3 DNA sequence: TGTGCCAGCAGTGACGGGACAGACGAGCAGTACTTC. The chain employs TRBV2 and TRBJ2-7, with 7 bases matching TRBD1. Trimming at V came to 3 bases and at J to 5 bases, leaving 1 base not matched to a gene. The CDR3 spans 12 residues. CDR1 SNHLY and CDR2 FYNNEI come from the germline V gene.

The chain uses TRBV15 and TRBJ1-4; 8 bases agree with TRBD1. The junction had 4 bases not matched to a gene; V was cut back by 0 bases and J by 7 bases. The CDR3 is 15 residues long. Germline V gene lookup returns CDR1 LNHNV and CDR2 YYDKDF (reference sequence). This CDR3 is CATSRETGAAEKLFF. The CDR3 DNA reads TGTGCCACCAGCAGAGAGACAGGGGCGGCTGAAAAACTGTTTTTT.

The chain uses TRBV11-2 and TRBJ2-7, with D hard to call. The length of the CDR3 is 13 residues. The germline V and J ends were trimmed by 0 bases and 2 bases, with 5 bases remaining between them. In germline, CDR1 is SGHAT, CDR2 FQNNGV. In nucleotides, the CDR3 is TGTGCCAGCAGCTTAGAACTACCCTACGAGCAGTACTTC. Translation: CASSLELPYEQYF.

The chain carries TRBV14 and TRBJ2-3; TRBD1 matches 7 bases. Germline CDR1 SGHDN, CDR2 FVKESK. V was pared by 2 bases and J by 3 bases, with 5 bases of the junction left unmatched. This CDR3 has 15 amino acids. The chain's CDR3 is CASSQKTGWTDTQYF. The CDR3 DNA reads TGTGCCAGCAGCCAAAAGACAGGGTGGACAGATACGCAGTATTTT. Full variable domain (rest looked up from reference TRBV14 and TRBJ2-3): EAGVTQFPSHSVIEKGQTVTLRCDPISGHDNLYWYRRVMGKEIKFLLHFVKESKQDESGMPNNRFLAERTGGTYSTLKVQPAELEDSGVYFCASSQKTGWTDTQYFGPGTRLTVL.

The chain uses TRBV5-6 and TRBJ2-2, with 13 bases matching TRBD2. Per the germline V gene, CDR1 is SGHDT and CDR2 is YYEEEE. This CDR3 has 17 residues. The junction had 6 bases not matched to a gene; V was cut back by 2 bases and J by 5 bases. The CDR3 sequence: CASSFGLAGALTGELFF. The CDR3 bases are TGTGCCAGCAGCTTTGGACTAGCGGGAGCGCTAACCGGGGAGCTGTTTTTT.

The gene calls are TRBV27 and TRBJ2-3, with 7 bases that match TRBD1. V was clipped by 6 bases and J by 0 bases; unmatched bases: 6. The CDR3 is 15 residues long. Germline V gives CDR1 MNHEY, CDR2 SMNVEV (reference sequence). The DNA of the CDR3 is TGTGCCAGCAGCTCCGGGACAGAGAGCACAGATACGCAGTATTTT. This encodes CASSSGTESTDTQYF.

The chain combines TRBV6-6 with TRBJ2-3, with D tentatively TRBD1 or TRBD2 (5 bases each). Trimming left V 0 bases short and J 4 bases short, with 11 bases between. This CDR3 has 15 amino acids. Germline-derived CDR1 and CDR2 are MNHNY and SVGAGI (reference sequence). The chain's CDR3 is CASSYSGVGADTQYF. The CDR3 DNA reads as TGTGCCAGCAGTTACTCGGGGGTTGGCGCAGATACGCAGTATTTT.

The chain has TRBV7-9 and TRBJ1-5; D may be TRBD1 (5 bases). This CDR3 contains 12 residues. CDR1 is SEHNR and CDR2 is FQNEAQ in the germline V gene (reference sequence). The V and J ends lost 3 bases and 7 bases respectively, with 7 bases between them. DNA for the CDR3: TGTGCCAGCAGCTTCGGGGACCAGCCCCAGCATTTT. It specifies CASSFGDQPQHF.

This clone showed up just a few times. This chain connects TRBV5-4 to TRBJ2-1; D gene uncertain. Germline V gives CDR1 SGHNT, CDR2 YYREEE (reference sequence). Trimming took 0 bases from V and 3 from J, leaving 7 bases between them. The CDR3 covers 14 residues. CDR3 DNA: TGTGCCAGCAGCTTGGGTGCGGACTACAATGAGCAGTTCTTC. Translating gives CASSLGADYNEQFF.

The chain uses TRBV6-9 and TRBJ1-1, with D possibly TRBD1 on 5 matching bases. V was cut by 4 bases and J by 4 bases, with 10 bases left in between. The CDR3 contains 13 residues. The germline V gene has CDR1 MNHGY and CDR2 SVAAGI. In nucleotides, the CDR3 is TGTGCCAGCAGTTCCTGGGGGTCCACTGAAGCTTTCTTT. Protein product: CASSSWGSTEAFF.

The chain couples TRBV27 to TRBJ2-5, with D tentatively TRBD1 (6 bases). V lost 7 bases and J lost 2, with 26 bases in between. CDR3 size: 18 residues. Germline V gene sequence: CDR1 MNHEY, CDR2 SMNVEV (reference sequence). CDR3 nucleotide sequence: TGTGCCAGCAAACCGAAAACCCCAACCGGGACAAAACAAGAGACCCAGTACTTC. Its translation is CASKPKTPTGTKQETQYF.

CDR3: CASSFLDGLAYEQYF. The CDR3 nucleotides read TGTGCCAGCAGCTTTTTAGACGGCCTGGCCTACGAGCAGTACTTC. The chain couples TRBV7-2 to TRBJ2-7, with no clear D. The CDR3 contains 15 residues. Germline V gene sequence: CDR1 SGHTA, CDR2 FQGNSA. The germline V and J ends were trimmed by 3 bases and 2 bases, with 14 bases remaining between them.

The genes are TRBV6-1 and TRBJ1-1, with D possibly being TRBD1 (6 bases). Trimming cost V 0 bases and J 4 bases, with 21 bases left between them. Germline V CDR1 and CDR2: MNHNS, SASEGT. This CDR3 has 18 amino acids. CDR3: CASSEAGDKLGYRTEAFF. The CDR3 coding sequence is TGTGCCAGCAGTGAAGCGGGGGACAAGCTCGGTTATCGCACTGAAGCTTTCTTT.

The rearrangement joins TRBV29-1 to TRBJ1-2; 8 positions match TRBD1. CDR1 is SQVTM, CDR2 ANQGSEA, per germline. V shed 0 bases, J shed 8 bases, and the junction held 11 bases outside the gene matches. The CDR3 has 15 residues. CDR3 amino acids: CSVEEGKRTGSGYTF. As DNA, the CDR3 is TGCAGCGTTGAAGAAGGGAAAAGGACAGGGTCCGGCTACACCTTC.

The chain uses TRBV11-2 and TRBJ2-2; 12 positions match TRBD2. The trim removed 2 bases at V and 6 bases at J, leaving 4 bases unmatched. There are 16 residues in the CDR3. From germline, CDR1 is SGHAT and CDR2 FQNNGV. The CDR3 loop is CASSLSPSGRAGELFF. DNA of the CDR3: TGTGCCAGCAGCTTATCCCCTAGCGGGAGGGCCGGGGAGCTGTTTTTT.

The gene calls are TRBV7-2 and TRBJ2-5, with 8 positions matching TRBD2. Per germline, CDR1 SGHTA and CDR2 FQGNSA. V was pared by 1 base and J by 2 bases, with 3 bases of the junction left unmatched. This CDR3 has 15 residues. In DNA form, the CDR3 reads TGTGCCAGCAGCTTAGGGGGACTAGGGCAAGAGACCCAGTACTTC. Translation: CASSLGGLGQETQYF.

The chain links TRBV2 to TRBJ2-3; D is unresolved. Germline V gene lookup returns CDR1 SNHLY and CDR2 FYNNEI. The ends were cut back, 6 bases at V and 1 base at J, with 8 bases in the middle. CDR3 size: 13 residues. The CDR3 reads CASSVTGTDTQYF. In DNA form, the CDR3 reads TGTGCCAGCAGCGTTACAGGCACAGATACGCAGTATTTT.

The chain is built from TRBV7-9 and TRBJ1-2; D remains unclear. The CDR3 totals 14 residues. Germline CDR1 reads SEHNR; CDR2 reads FQNEAQ (reference sequence). V was cut by 4 bases and J by 4 bases, with 13 bases left in between. The CDR3 here is CASSSNVATYGYTF. CDR3 bases: TGTGCCAGCAGCTCCAACGTTGCTACCTATGGCTACACCTTC.